The clone carrying this T cell receptor beta chain was observed once. Its antigen is unknown. The junction differs from germline at one of its ends, possibly a read error. Other DNA sequences within the sample encode an identical CDR3. Under the ViraFEST assay, PBMC were stimulated with viral peptide pools so that antigen-specific CD4+ T cells expanded. Sequencing was performed afterwards. Having been cultured for 10 days, the cells underwent CD4+ T cell isolation. Vaccine recipients had no previous SARS-CoV-2 infection; their nucleocapsid antibodies were negative. In culture with 10 IU/ml IL-2 and 9 to 10 ug/ml peptides, PBMC were grown at around 1.8 million per well. This CDR3 comprises 13 residues. This entry is derived from a study of vaccination effects on CD4 cells after COVID-19. As for the study in general: Participants received two doses of either the BNT162b2 or mRNA-1273 vaccine. General study findings and limits: Common cold coronaviruses were cross-recognized by only 1 of 255 vaccine-induced clones in healthy vaccinees. At late timepoints after vaccination, vaccine- and infection-induced clones shrank markedly.

TCRdb keeps only in-frame clones here, not all; method: immunoSEQ multiplex PCR. Here the sample spans tens of thousands of clones, approximately 74% being singletons. The sequence was collected from a human donor who received a COVID-19 vaccine. The rearrangement joins TRBV12-3 or TRBV12-4 to TRBJ1-3, with unresolved D. The starting material was CD4+ T cells from PBMCs cultured with HCoV-NL63 spike peptides, obtained before COVID-19 vaccination. The CDR3, as DNA: TGTGCCAGCAGTCTGTCGATTGGAAATACCATATATTTT. It is translated as CASSLSIGNTIYF.